Listed below are T cell receptor beta chains from one sample, sequenced in a study of blood T cell repertoires in COVID-19. Measured with immunoSEQ multiplex PCR; TCRdb has only the in-frame clones, and not every one. The repertoire holds about 220,000 clones, with 82% as singletons. Sequenced sample: peripheral blood. The receptors were gathered from a woman aged 70-85 years with acute or convalescent COVID-19. Each CDR3 is given with its conserved first and last residue. The D gene is left open where the match is weak. Size values are once, few and many counts, or a class for expanded clones, and some rows have none.

V	J	size	D	DNA	CDR3
TRBV30	TRBJ1-1	-	-	TGTGCCTGGAGTGTACATATAATGAACACTGAAGCTTTCTTT	CAWSVHIMNTEAFF
TRBV18	TRBJ2-7	-	TRBD2	TGTGCCAGCTCACCAGGACTAGCGGGGGGGCAAAGCGAGCAGTACTTC	CASSPGLAGGQSEQYF
TRBV11-3	TRBJ1-1	-	-	TGTGCCAGCAGCTTAGACCCACTCGCTGAAGCTTTCTTT	CASSLDPLAEAFF
TRBV7-9	TRBJ1-2	-	TRBD1	TGTGCCAGCAGCTTAGAATGGCCGGGACAGGGGGCGAAAGGCTACACCTTC	CASSLEWPGQGAKGYTF
TRBV12-2	TRBJ2-5	-	-	TGTGCAAGTCGCCCGAGCTCCGGGACAGGGTACCCGTACCAAGAGACCCAGTACTTC	CASRPSSGTGYPYQETQYF
TRBV5-8	TRBJ1-1	-	-	TGTGCCAGCAGCTTTAAGCAGAACACTGAAGCTTTCTTT	CASSFKQNTEAFF
TRBV6-6	TRBJ1-1	-	-	TGTGCCAGCACTCTCACGGCGGGGAGCACTGAAGCTTTCTTT	CASTLTAGSTEAFF
TRBV10-2	TRBJ2-1	-	-	TGCGCCAGCAGTGCTAACAGAGTCTCCTACAATGAGCAGTTCTTC	CASSANRVSYNEQFF
TRBV29-1	TRBJ1-5	-	-	TGCAGCGTTTCTTTCTCCGGAGGTCAGCCCCAGCATTTT	CSVSFSGGQPQHF
TRBV4-3	TRBJ1-3	few	-	TGCGCCAGCAGCCAAGAGGCCCGAGGGGGTGCCGGAAACACCATATATTTT	CASSQEARGGAGNTIYF
TRBV5-6	TRBJ1-2	-	-	TGTGCCAGCAGCTTGGCGTCCGGGGGTCTTTATGGCTACACCTTC	CASSLASGGLYGYTF
TRBV5-8	TRBJ1-2	-	-	TGTGCCAGCAGCCGCGGACAGAACTATGGCTACACCTTC	CASSRGQNYGYTF
TRBV4-2	TRBJ2-7	few	-	TGTGCCAGCAGCCAAGAACAGGCGAGCGAGCAGTACTTC	CASSQEQASEQYF
TRBV3-1/TRBV3-2	TRBJ1-3	few	-	TGTGCCAGCAGCCCGGCAGACAGGATCTCTGGAAACACCATATATTTT	CASSPADRISGNTIYF
TRBV6-5	TRBJ1-6	once	TRBD1	TGTGCCAGCAGTTACTCGTCCGGGACAGGGGTAATACCCCTCCACTTT	CASSYSSGTGVIPLHF
TRBV7-9	TRBJ2-4	-	TRBD1	TGTGCCAGCAGCTTTACAGGGGAAAACATTCAGTACTTC	CASSFTGENIQYF
TRBV12-3/TRBV12-4	TRBJ2-1	-	TRBD2	TGTGCCAGCAGCCGGGGACTAGGGCAGTTCTTC	CASSRGLGQFF
TRBV15	TRBJ1-2	once	TRBD1	TGTGCCACCAGCAGAGACAGGGGGATGAACTATGGCTACACCTTC	CATSRDRGMNYGYTF